The 10 T cell receptor beta chains reported below all come from one sample, sequenced in a study of shared clonotypes between healthy human individuals. Naive-designated CD8 cells lacked CD45RO, were positively enriched for CCR7, and omitted terminally differentiated effector memory CD45RA+ cells. TCRdb keeps only in-frame clones here, not all; method: immunoSEQ multiplex PCR. The sample shows about 1.9 million clones, about 94% of them seen only once. Sequencing was performed on naive CD8+ T cells from PBMCs. These receptor sequences come from a man between 18 and 35 years old in good health. Some clones in this sample may be carry-over from other donors' samples.

This clone was detected once. The chain couples TRBV4-3 to TRBJ2-2; TRBD2 aligns across 7 bases. Germline CDR1 reads LGHNA; CDR2 reads YSLEER. This CDR3 has 18 residues. V dropped 0 bases and J dropped 0; count of bases not matched to a gene: 7. The CDR3 DNA sequence: TGCGCCAGCAGCCAAGATGGAGCGGGGCCCCCGAACACCGGGGAGCTGTTTTTT. Protein sequence: CASSQDGAGPPNTGELFF.

This chain uses TRBV27 with TRBJ2-3, with 10 bases lining up with TRBD2. With V trimmed by 2 bases and J by 5 bases, 7 bases remained unmatched. The CDR3 has 16 residues. The germline gives CDR1 MNHEY, CDR2 SMNVEV (reference sequence). The CDR3 region has the DNA TGTGCCAGCAGTTTAAGGCTAGCGGGAGTTGGAGATACGCAGTATTTT. Translated: CASSLRLAGVGDTQYF.

The gene calls are TRBV5-1 and TRBJ2-6; 8 bases match TRBD1. With V trimmed by 7 bases and J by 1 base, 13 bases remained unmatched. This CDR3 comprises 18 residues. The germline gives CDR1 SGHRS, CDR2 YFSETQ. In DNA form, the CDR3 reads TGCGCCAGCTCACTACAGGGGGAGCGATATTCTGGGGCCAACGTCCTGACTTTC. This sequence encodes CASSLQGERYSGANVLTF.

The chain carries TRBV7-9 and TRBJ1-5, with D perhaps matching TRBD1 (5 bases). Germline V CDR1 and CDR2: SEHNR, FQNEAQ (reference sequence). The CDR3 is 14 amino acids. Trimming stripped 3 bases from V and 7 bases from J, with 13 bases between. The CDR3 sequence: CASSFGGTHQPQHF. The DNA of the CDR3 is TGTGCCAGCAGCTTTGGGGGGACCCACCAGCCCCAGCATTTT.

This chain links TRBV7-9 with TRBJ2-7; 8 bases agree with TRBD1. The V segment lost 5 bases and the J segment 3 bases; nucleotides outside the gene matches: 15. The CDR3 spans 17 residues. Germline CDR1 is SEHNR and CDR2 is FQNEAQ (reference sequence). In DNA, the CDR3 is TGTGCCAGCAGCACCGACCACCGGGACAGGTTCCTCTACGAGCAGTACTTC. Translating it yields CASSTDHRDRFLYEQYF. Based on the CDR3 plus reference TRBV7-9 and TRBJ2-7, the full variable domain is DTGVSQNPRHKITKRGQNVTFRCDPISEHNRLYWYRQTLGQGPEFLTYFQNEAQLEKSRLLSDRFSAERPKGSFSTLEIQRTEQGDSAMYLCASSTDHRDRFLYEQYFGPGTRLTVT.

The rearrangement uses TRBV27 and TRBJ2-7; no reliable D call. V was pared by 7 bases and J by 0 bases, with 13 bases between. Germline CDR1 reads MNHEY; CDR2 reads SMNVEV (reference sequence). The CDR3 spans 14 residues. CDR3 DNA: TGTGCCAGCAAACTGCTGCCGAGCTCCTACGAGCAGTACTTC. Translating gives CASKLLPSSYEQYF.

The rearrangement links TRBV27 to TRBJ1-2; TRBD1 might be the D (5 bases). Deletions cut 3 bases from V and 6 bases from J, with 17 bases between. The CDR3 is made up of 15 amino acids. Per the germline V gene, CDR1 is MNHEY and CDR2 is SMNVEV (reference sequence). DNA for the CDR3: TGTGCCAGCAGTTTTTTAGCCCCGAGCAGGGATGGCTACACCTTC. Translating it yields CASSFLAPSRDGYTF.

V usage is TRBV5-1 and J usage is TRBJ1-1, with D maybe TRBD1 (5 bases). V shed 3 bases and J shed 8 bases, with 11 bases lying between them. The germline V gene has CDR1 SGHRS and CDR2 YFSETQ. The CDR3 spans 12 residues. The chain's CDR3 is CASSSPGWEAFF. The CDR3 bases are TGCGCCAGCAGCTCGCCAGGGTGGGAAGCTTTCTTT.

V usage is TRBV13 and J usage is TRBJ2-1, with 8 positions matching TRBD1. Germline assignment: CDR1 PRHDT and CDR2 FYEKMQ (reference sequence). V was clipped by 9 bases and J by 7 bases; unmatched bases: 8. This CDR3 has 13 amino acids. Here the CDR3 DNA reads TGTGCCAGTTCACAGGGGGAAGGAAATGAGCAGTTCTTC. As protein: CASSQGEGNEQFF.

The DNA for the CDR3 is TGTGCCACCGGCTGGGGCCGGGCTGCGGAGACCCAGTACTTC. Protein sequence: CATGWGRAAETQYF. This chain uses TRBV15 with TRBJ2-5; weak D call: TRBD1 (5 bases). Between the trimmed V and J ends, which lost 8 bases and 5 bases, there was a span of 18 bases. Germline CDR1 LNHNV, CDR2 YYDKDF (reference sequence). The CDR3 is 14 residues long.